What follows are 7 T cell receptor beta chains derived from one specimen sequenced in a study of graft-versus-host responses after intestinal transplantation. The data were produced by immunoSEQ multiplex PCR, yet TCRdb's version contains in-frame clones alone and is incomplete. The sample records roughly 36,000 clones, around 90% being singletons. Lymphocytes (intraepithelial and lamina propria) were released by processing the graft tissue. Sample: ileum tissue, taken around 190 days after intestinal transplant. These receptors originate from a human patient who received an intestinal transplant, so some T cells may come from the graft donor.

The rearrangement uses TRBV28 and TRBJ1-5, with a possible D match to TRBD1 (5 bases). Trimming cost V 1 base and J 2 bases, with 12 bases left between them. The length of the CDR3 is 16 residues. The V gene's germline CDR1 is MDHEN and CDR2 SYDVKM. This chain's CDR3 is CASSLYSGNGNQPQHF. The DNA for the CDR3 is TGTGCCAGCAGTTTATACTCAGGGAACGGCAATCAGCCCCAGCATTTT. The full variable domain, in which reference TRBV28 and TRBJ1-5 provide the parts outside the CDR3, is DVKVTQSSRYLVKRTGEKVFLECVQDMDHENMFWYRQDPGLGLRLIYFSYDVKMKEKGDIPEGYSVSREKKERFSLILESASTNQTSMYLCASSLYSGNGNQPQHFGDGTRLSIL.

This chain uses TRBV28 with TRBJ2-7; tentatively, D is TRBD2 (6 bases). This CDR3 has 12 amino acids. Trimming cost V 7 bases and J 4 bases, with 11 bases left between them. CDR1 is MDHEN and CDR2 is SYDVKM in the germline V gene. CDR3 sequence (DNA): TGTGCCAGCATGCGGGAAACGTACGAGCAGTACTTC. The encoded protein is CASMRETYEQYF.

The V call is TRBV7-6, the J call TRBJ2-5; TRBD1 might be the D (5 bases). The CDR3 covers 15 residues. Trimming pared 0 bases from V and 5 bases from J, leaving 13 bases between. Germline V gene lookup returns CDR1 SGHVS and CDR2 FNYEAQ. DNA for the CDR3: TGTGCCAGCAGCTTAGCGCTTGGACAAGGGGAGACCCAGTACTTC. Protein: CASSLALGQGETQYF.

V is TRBV28 and J is TRBJ2-1; unclear D gene. V was clipped by 6 bases and J by 7 bases, with 16 bases between them. The CDR3 spans 14 residues. Germline values: CDR1 MDHEN, CDR2 SYDVKM. CDR3 in DNA: TGTGCCAGCAGCATCAGACTGTGGCGGAATGAGCAGTTCTTC. Protein sequence: CASSIRLWRNEQFF.

The V and J genes are TRBV27 and TRBJ1-5; D is ambiguous. CDR1 MNHEY and CDR2 SMNVEV come from the germline V gene (reference sequence). This CDR3 has 13 amino acids. The V end lost 0 bases, the J end lost 7 bases, and 7 bases lay between the germline ends. CDR3 residues: CASSLSSLQPQHF. DNA of the CDR3: TGTGCCAGCAGTTTATCTTCCCTACAGCCCCAGCATTTT.

The V gene is TRBV18, the J gene TRBJ2-1, with D perhaps assigned TRBD1 or TRBD2 (5 bases each). The germline CDR1 and CDR2 sequences are KGHSH and LQKENI. This CDR3 has 15 residues. With 4 bases removed from V and 4 bases from J, the gap between germline ends came to 14 bases. CDR3 in DNA: TGTGCCAGCTCACTAACGTGGGACGGGTACAATGAGCAGTTCTTC. Protein sequence: CASSLTWDGYNEQFF. The entire variable domain, with the rest obtained from reference TRBV18 and TRBJ2-1, is as follows: NAGVMQNPRHLVRRRGQEARLRCSPMKGHSHVYWYRQLPEEGLKFMVYLQKENIIDESGMPKERFSAEFPKEGPSILRIQQVVRGDSAAYFCASSLTWDGYNEQFFGPGTRLTVL.

This rearrangement joins TRBV30 to TRBJ2-5; 13 nucleotides line up with TRBD2. TRBJ2-7 matches the DNA end more closely, so the J call is doubtful. The V gene's germline CDR1 is GTSNPN and CDR2 SVGIG (reference sequence). There are 15 residues in the CDR3. The DNA of the CDR3 is TGTGCCTGGGCCCGGGGACTAGCGGGGAGGGACGAGCAGTACTTC. Translating it yields CAWARGLAGRDEQYF.